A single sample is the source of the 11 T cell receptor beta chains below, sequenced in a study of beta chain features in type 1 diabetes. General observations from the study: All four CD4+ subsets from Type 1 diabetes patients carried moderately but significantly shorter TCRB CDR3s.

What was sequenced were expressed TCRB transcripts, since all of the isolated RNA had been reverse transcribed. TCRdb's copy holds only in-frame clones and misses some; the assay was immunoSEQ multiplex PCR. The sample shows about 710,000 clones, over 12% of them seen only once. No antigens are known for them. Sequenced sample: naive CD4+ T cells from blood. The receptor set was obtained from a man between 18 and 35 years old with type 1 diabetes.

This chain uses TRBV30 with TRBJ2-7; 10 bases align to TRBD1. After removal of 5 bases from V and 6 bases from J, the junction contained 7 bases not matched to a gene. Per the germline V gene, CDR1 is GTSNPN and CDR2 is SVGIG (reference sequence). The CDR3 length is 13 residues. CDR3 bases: TGTGCCTGGGTGGGACAGGGGAGAGCCGAGCAGTACTTC. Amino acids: CAWVGQGRAEQYF.

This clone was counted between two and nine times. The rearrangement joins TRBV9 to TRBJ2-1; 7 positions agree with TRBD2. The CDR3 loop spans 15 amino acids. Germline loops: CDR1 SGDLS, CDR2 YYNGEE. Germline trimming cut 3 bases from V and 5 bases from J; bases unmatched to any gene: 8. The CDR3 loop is CASSALGGRDNEQFF. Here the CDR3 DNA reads TGTGCCAGCAGCGCACTCGGGGGGAGGGACAATGAGCAGTTCTTC.

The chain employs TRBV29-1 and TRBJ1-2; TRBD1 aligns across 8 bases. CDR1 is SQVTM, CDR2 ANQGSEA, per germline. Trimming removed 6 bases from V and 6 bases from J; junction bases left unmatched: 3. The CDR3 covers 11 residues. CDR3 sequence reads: CSVETGDGYTF. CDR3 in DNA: TGCAGCGTCGAGACAGGGGATGGCTACACCTTC.

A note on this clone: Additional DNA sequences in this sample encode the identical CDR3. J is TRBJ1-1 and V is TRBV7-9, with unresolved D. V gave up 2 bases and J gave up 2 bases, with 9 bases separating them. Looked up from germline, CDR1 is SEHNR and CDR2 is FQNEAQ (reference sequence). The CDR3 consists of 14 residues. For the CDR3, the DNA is TGTGCCAGCAGCTTAATGGGAGGAAACACTGAAGCTTTCTTT. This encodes CASSLMGGNTEAFF.

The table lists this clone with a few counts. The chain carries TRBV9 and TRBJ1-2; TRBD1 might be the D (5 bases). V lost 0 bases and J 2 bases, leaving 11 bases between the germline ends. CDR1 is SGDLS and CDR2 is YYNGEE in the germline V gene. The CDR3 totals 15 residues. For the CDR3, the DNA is TGTGCCAGCAGCGTAGAGAGGGGAGGGAACTATGGCTACACCTTC. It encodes CASSVERGGNYGYTF.

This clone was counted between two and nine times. The CDR3 protein is CASSQSITGHTGELFF. Here the CDR3 DNA reads TGCGCCAGCAGTCAATCGATTACAGGGCACACCGGGGAGCTGTTTTTT. V usage is TRBV23-1 and J usage is TRBJ2-2, with D possibly TRBD1 on 6 matching bases. TRBV23-1 is an open reading frame whose function is uncertain. V was trimmed by 0 bases and J by 3 bases, leaving 11 bases between them. This CDR3 region has 16 residues.

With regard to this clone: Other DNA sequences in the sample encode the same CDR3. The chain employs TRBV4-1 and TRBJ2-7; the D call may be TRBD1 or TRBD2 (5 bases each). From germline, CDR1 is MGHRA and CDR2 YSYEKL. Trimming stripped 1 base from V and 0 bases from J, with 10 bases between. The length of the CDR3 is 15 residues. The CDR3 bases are TGCGCCAGCAGCCAAGCAGGGACCAGCTCCTACGAGCAGTACTTC. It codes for CASSQAGTSSYEQYF.

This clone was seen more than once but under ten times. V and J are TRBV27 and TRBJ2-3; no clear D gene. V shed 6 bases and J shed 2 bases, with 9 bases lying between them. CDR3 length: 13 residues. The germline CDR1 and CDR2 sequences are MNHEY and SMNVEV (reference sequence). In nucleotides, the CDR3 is TGTGCCAGCAGCAGGAAACCCACAGATACGCAGTATTTT. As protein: CASSRKPTDTQYF.

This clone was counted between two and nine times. DNA for the CDR3: TGTGCCTGGTCCCGGGTAGGACTGTACAATGAGCAGTTCTTC. Residues: CAWSRVGLYNEQFF. The chain uses TRBV30 and TRBJ2-1; TRBD2 is a possible D gene (5 bases). The CDR3 has 14 residues. V was pared by 5 bases and J by 4 bases, with 15 bases between. Germline CDR1 and CDR2: GTSNPN and SVGIG (reference sequence).

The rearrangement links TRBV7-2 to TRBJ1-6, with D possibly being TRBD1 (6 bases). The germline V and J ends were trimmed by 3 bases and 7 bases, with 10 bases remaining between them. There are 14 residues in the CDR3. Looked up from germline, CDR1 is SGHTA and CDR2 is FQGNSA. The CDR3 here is CASSFDRRNSPLHF. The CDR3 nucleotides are TGTGCCAGCAGCTTCGACAGGAGGAATTCACCCCTCCACTTT.

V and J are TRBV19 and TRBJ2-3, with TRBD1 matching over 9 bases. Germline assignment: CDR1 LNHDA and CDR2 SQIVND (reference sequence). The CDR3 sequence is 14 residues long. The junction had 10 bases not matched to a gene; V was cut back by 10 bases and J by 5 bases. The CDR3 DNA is TGTGCCACCCGGACAGGGGCGTCTGGAGATACGCAGTATTTT. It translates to CATRTGASGDTQYF.